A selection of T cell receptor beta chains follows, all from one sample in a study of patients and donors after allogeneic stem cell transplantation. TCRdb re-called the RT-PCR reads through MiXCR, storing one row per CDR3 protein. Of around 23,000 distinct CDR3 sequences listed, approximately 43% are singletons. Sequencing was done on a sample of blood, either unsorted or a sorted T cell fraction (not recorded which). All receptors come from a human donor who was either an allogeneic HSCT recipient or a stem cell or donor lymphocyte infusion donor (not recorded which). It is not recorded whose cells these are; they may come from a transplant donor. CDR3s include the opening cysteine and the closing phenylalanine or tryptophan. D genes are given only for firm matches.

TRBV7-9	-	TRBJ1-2	CASSLYQGNGYTF
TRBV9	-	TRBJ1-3	CASSPPGNTIYF
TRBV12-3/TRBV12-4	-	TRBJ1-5	CASSFSVGQPQHF
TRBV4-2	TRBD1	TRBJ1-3	CDSSQDISYRGYYSFGNTIYF
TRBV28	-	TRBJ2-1	CASSTGKLGNNEQFF
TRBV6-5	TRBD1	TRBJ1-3	CASSYGTDSNTIYF
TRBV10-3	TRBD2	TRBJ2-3	CAISESTYLAGVRTDTQYF
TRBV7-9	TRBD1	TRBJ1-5	CASSLEQGAFNQPQHF
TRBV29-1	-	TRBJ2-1	CSVVGSSYNEQFF
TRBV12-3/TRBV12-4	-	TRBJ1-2	CASSRGGGYTF
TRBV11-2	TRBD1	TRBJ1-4	CASSLWTGWGQNEKLFF
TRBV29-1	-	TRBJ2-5	CSVEGRAEETQYF
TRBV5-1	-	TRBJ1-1	CASSRERAANTEAFF
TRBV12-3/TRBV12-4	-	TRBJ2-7	CASSFGLNYEQYF
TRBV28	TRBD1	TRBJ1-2	CASSSGGSYGYTF
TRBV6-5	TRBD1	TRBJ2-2	CASSYYRTGAAGELFF
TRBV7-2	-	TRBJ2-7	CASSLTGKYEQYF
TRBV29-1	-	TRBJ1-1	CSVQPGVPLTEAFF
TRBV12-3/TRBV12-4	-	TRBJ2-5	CASSLPSGWETQYF
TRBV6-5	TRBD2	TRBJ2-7	CASSQLADWTYEQYF
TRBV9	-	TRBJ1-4	CASARDPTNEKLFF
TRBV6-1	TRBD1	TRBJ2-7	CAIVTGVTAYEQYF
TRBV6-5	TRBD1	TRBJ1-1	CASRIRDRAYTEAFF
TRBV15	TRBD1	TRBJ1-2	CATSRDRTGYGYTF
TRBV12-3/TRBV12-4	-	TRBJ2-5	CASSFRPILQGTPQETQYF